This T cell receptor (beta chain) is drawn from a study of beta chain features in type 1 diabetes. This clone has a handful of counts. The target antigen is unknown. V trimming: 5 bases; J trimming: 4 bases; junction bases outside the gene matches: 4. This CDR3 has 14 residues. Germline loops: CDR1 SEHNR, CDR2 FQNEAQ (reference sequence). Sequencing targeted expressed TCRB transcripts, as all isolated RNA had been reverse transcribed. The repertoire was sequenced with immunoSEQ multiplex PCR; TCRdb's copy has only in-frame clones and lacks some. This table holds over 300,000 clones, around 9% found once. Study-wide points: The naive, central memory and Treg TCRB repertoires looked more alike in patients than they did in healthy donors. People with Type 1 diabetes carried modestly yet significantly shorter TCRB CDR3s in all four CD4+ subsets.

The TCR originated in a man younger than 40 with type 1 diabetes. The specimen sequenced was central memory CD4+ T cells from blood. The chain combines TRBV7-9 with TRBJ2-5; 10 bases line up with TRBD1. The CDR3: CASSQDRGIETQYF. The CDR3 coding sequence is TGTGCCAGCAGCCAGGACAGGGGGATAGAGACCCAGTACTTC.